This TCR beta chain was documented in a study of vaccination and CD4 T cells after COVID-19. An Oncomine TCR Beta short-read assay was used to sequence the DNA from cultured CD4+ T cells. One entry per CDR3 protein, called by TCRdb with MiXCR from the PCR reads. Among 22,000 or so distinct CDR3 sequences, roughly two fifths were seen once, and the ten largest hold approximately 15%. Worth noting for this clonotype: Its antigen is currently unknown.

Treatment in this sample: approximately 11-day PBMC culture with coronavirus spike peptide pools or control peptides (ViraFEST assay). Cells were cultured for nine to eleven days, and then CD4+ T cells were isolated by negative selection. The V gene lost 5 bases and the J gene lost 7 bases, with 15 bases spanning the gap. CDR1 and CDR2 (germline): SGHTA, FQGNSA. The CDR3 is 15 residues long. The sequence came from a human donor who had recovered from COVID-19. The V and J genes are TRBV7-2 and TRBJ1-6; D not certain. The specimen sequenced was CD4+ T cells from blood, cultured in vitro. CDR3 bases: TGTGCCAGCAGCCCCGTCACACGACGAAATTCACCCCTCCACTTT. Its translation is CASSPVTRRNSPLHF.